This T cell receptor (beta chain) was recovered during a study of lymphopenia after photon versus proton radiotherapy. V lost 1 base, J lost 8 bases, and 18 bases lay in between. CDR1 SGHVS and CDR2 FQNEAQ come from the germline V gene. The CDR3 extends over 16 amino acids. Findings and caveats of the study: Photon-treated patients lost naive T cells and TCR diversity; proton-treated stayed stable. Post-nadir diversity loss with photons came from oligoclonal expansion, particularly CD8+ Temra cells. Better survival with proton therapy was suggested as possible, not demonstrated.

The protocol was immunoSEQ multiplex PCR, while the TCRdb copy is restricted to in-frame clones and leaves out a portion. The data contain more than 80,000 clones, about 83% of them seen just once; the ten biggest clones take up around 1.4%. A note on this clone: Antigen specificity is unknown.

The chain links TRBV7-8 to TRBJ2-1; D is perhaps TRBD1 or TRBD2 (7 bases each). The specimen was peripheral blood, collected from a patient treated with proton-based radiotherapy. The clonotype was recovered from a man in his fifties or sixties with pancreatic cancer. CDR3 in amino acids: CASSLVGTAGSDEQFF. CDR3 nucleotide sequence: TGTGCCAGCAGCTTAGTTGGGACAGCGGGGTCCGATGAGCAGTTCTTC.